The TCR beta chain under discussion was sequenced for a study of lymphopenia after photon versus proton radiotherapy. On this clone itself: Its specificity is not known.

This CDR3 has 14 residues. Germline assignment: CDR1 WSHSY and CDR2 SAAADI. V was shortened by 4 bases and J by 0 bases, with 9 bases between the two germline ends. General study findings and limits: Post-nadir TCR diversity decline inversely tracked overall survival among those who died. Only patients who died were analyzed for survival; proton advantage is unproven. Photon-treated patients lost naive T cells and TCR diversity; proton-treated stayed stable. Oligoclonal CD8+ Temra expansion after nadir drove photon patients' diversity drop.

The table came from immunoSEQ multiplex PCR; TCRdb's copy has only in-frame clones and leaves some out. The repertoire includes about 40,000 clones, 86% of them detected once, and about a tenth sits in the top ten. The specimen was peripheral blood, collected from a patient treated with proton-based radiotherapy. This clonotype originated in a woman aged 65 to 85 with pancreatic cancer. Some clones in this sample may be carry-over from other donors' samples. The rearrangement joins TRBV10-2 to TRBJ1-1; D not certain. CDR3 sequence: CASSVADLNTEAFF. CDR3 nucleotides: TGCGCCAGCAGTGTAGCAGATTTGAACACTGAAGCTTTCTTT.